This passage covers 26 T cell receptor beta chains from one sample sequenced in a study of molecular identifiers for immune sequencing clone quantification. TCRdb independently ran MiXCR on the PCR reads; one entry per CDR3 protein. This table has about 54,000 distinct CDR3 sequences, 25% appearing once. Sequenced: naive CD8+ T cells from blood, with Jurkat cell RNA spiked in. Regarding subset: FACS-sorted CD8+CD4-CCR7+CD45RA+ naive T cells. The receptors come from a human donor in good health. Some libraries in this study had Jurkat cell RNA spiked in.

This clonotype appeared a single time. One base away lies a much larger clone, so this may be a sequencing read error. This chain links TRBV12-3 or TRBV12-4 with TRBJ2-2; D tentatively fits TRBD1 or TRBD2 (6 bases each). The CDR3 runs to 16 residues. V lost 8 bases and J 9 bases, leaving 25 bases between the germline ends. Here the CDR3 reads CASDSRDGGHPRELFF. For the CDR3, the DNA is TGTGCCAGCGACTCTAGGGACGGGGGACATCCGAGGGAGCTGTTTTTT.

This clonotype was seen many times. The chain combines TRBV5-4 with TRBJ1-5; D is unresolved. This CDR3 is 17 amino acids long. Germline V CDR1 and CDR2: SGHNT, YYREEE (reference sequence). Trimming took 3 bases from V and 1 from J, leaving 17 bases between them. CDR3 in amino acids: CASSSGRPGESNQPQHF. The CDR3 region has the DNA TGTGCCAGCAGCTCCGGACGGCCCGGGGAGAGCAATCAGCCCCAGCATTTT. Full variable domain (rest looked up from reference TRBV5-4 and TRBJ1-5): ETGVTQSPTHLIKTRGQQVTLRCSSQSGHNTVSWYQQALGQGPQFIFQYYREEENGRGNFPPRFSGLQFPNYSSELNVNALELDDSALYLCASSSGRPGESNQPQHFGDGTRLSIL.

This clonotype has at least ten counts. CDR3 amino acids: CSARTVLGLNTEAFF. The CDR3 nucleotides are TGCAGCGCCCGGACAGTCCTGGGGCTGAACACTGAAGCTTTCTTT. The chain carries TRBV29-1 and TRBJ1-1; weak D call: TRBD1 (6 bases). Germline assignment: CDR1 SQVTM and CDR2 ANQGSEA. CDR3 length: 15 residues. The ends were cut back, 7 bases at V and 0 bases at J, with 18 bases in the middle.

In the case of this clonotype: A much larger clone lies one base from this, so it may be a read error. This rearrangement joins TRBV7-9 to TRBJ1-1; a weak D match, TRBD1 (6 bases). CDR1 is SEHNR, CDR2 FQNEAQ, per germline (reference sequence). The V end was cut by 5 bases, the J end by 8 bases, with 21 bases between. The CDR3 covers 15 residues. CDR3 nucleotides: TGTGCCAGCAGCCTTGGCGGGGGGCCGGTGTGGGAAGCTTTCTTT. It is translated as CASSLGGGPVWEAFF.

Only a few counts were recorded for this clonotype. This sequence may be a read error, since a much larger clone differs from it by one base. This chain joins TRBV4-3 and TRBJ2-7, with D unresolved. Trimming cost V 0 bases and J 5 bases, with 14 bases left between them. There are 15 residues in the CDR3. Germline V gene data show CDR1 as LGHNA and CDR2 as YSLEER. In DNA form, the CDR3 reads TGCGCCAGCAGCCAAGATCGCCTTGCCTGGGACGAGCAGTACTTC. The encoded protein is CASSQDRLAWDEQYF.

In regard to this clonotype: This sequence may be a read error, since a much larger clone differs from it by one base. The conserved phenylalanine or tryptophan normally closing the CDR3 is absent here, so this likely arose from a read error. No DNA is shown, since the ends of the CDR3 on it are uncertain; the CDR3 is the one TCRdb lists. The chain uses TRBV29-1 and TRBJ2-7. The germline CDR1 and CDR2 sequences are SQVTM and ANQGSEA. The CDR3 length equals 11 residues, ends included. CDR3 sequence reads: CSVEVGVDEYS.

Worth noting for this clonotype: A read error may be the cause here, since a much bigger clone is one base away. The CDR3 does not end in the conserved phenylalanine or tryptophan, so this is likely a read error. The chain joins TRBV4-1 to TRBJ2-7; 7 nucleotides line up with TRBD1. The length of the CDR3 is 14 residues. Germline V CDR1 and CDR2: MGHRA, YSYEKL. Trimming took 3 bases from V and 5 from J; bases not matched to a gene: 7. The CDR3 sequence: CASSHPDRDNEQYI. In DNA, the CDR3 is TGCGCCAGCAGCCATCCCGACAGGGACAACGAGCAGTACATC.

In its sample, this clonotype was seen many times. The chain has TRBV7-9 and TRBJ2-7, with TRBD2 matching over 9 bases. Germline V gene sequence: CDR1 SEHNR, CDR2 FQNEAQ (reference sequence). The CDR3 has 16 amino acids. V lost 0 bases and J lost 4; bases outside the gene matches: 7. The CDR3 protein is CASSLASGLAVYEQYF. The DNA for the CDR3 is TGTGCCAGCAGCTTAGCGTCGGGACTAGCAGTTTACGAGCAGTACTTC.

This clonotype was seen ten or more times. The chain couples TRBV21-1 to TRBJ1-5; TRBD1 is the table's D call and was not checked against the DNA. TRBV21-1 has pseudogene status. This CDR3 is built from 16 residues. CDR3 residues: CASRTTGTGGRQPQHF. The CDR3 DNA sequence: TGTGCCAGCAGAACCACCGGGACAGGGGGCCGGCAGCCCCAGCATTTT.

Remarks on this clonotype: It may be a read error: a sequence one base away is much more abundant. The CDR3 nucleotides read TGTGCCAGTAGTCCTGGGCGCGGAGCCTACGACCAGTACTTC. As protein: CASSPGRGAYDQYF. The V gene is TRBV19, the J gene TRBJ2-7; no clear D gene. The germline V gene encodes CDR1 LNHDA and CDR2 SQIVND (reference sequence). The CDR3 runs to 14 residues.

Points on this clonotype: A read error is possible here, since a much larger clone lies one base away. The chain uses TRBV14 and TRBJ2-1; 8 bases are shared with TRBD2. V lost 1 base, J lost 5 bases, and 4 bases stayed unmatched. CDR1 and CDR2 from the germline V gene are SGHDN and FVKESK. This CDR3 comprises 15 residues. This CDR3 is CASSQGLATNNEQFF. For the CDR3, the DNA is TGTGCCAGCAGCCAAGGACTAGCGACCAACAATGAGCAGTTCTTC.

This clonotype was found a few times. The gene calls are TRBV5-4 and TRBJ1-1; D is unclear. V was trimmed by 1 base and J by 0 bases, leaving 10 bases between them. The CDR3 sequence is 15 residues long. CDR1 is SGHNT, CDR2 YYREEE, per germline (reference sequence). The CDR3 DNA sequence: TGTGCCAGCAGCTTGTTTGGGGAGATGAACACTGAAGCTTTCTTT. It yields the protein CASSLFGEMNTEAFF.

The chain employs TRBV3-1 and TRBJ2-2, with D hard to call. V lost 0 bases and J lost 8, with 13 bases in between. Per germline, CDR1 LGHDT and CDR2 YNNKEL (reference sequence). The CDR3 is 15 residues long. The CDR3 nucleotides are TGTGCCAGCAGCCAAGATGGTGGGGAATTGGGGGAGCTGTTTTTT. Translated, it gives CASSQDGGELGELFF.

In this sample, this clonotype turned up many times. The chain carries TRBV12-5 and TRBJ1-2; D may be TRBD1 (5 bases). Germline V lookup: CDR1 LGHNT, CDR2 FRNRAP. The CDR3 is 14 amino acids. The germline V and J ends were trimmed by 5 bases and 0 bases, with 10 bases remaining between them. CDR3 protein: CASGDGHSNYGYTF. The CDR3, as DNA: TGTGCTAGTGGTGATGGACATTCTAACTATGGCTACACCTTC.

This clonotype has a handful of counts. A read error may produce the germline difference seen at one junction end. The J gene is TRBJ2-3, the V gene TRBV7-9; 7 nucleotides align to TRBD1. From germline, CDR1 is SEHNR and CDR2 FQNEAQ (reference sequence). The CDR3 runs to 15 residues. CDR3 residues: CVSSKLGQNTDTQYF. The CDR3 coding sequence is TGTGTCAGCAGTAAGCTGGGACAGAACACAGATACGCAGTATTTT.

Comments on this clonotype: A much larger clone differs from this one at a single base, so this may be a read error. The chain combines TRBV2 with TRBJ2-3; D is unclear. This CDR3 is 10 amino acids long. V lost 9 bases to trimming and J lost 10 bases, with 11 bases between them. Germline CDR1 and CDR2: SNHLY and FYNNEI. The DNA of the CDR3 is TGTGCCAGAGCCCTTACCTCGCAGTATTTT. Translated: CARALTSQYF.

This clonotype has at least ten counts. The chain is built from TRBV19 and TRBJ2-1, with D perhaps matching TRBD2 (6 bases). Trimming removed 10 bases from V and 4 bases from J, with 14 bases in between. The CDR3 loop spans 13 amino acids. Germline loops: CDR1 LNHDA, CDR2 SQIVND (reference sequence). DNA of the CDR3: TGTGCCACAACGGGAGCGTGGTACAATGAGCAGTTCTTC. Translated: CATTGAWYNEQFF.

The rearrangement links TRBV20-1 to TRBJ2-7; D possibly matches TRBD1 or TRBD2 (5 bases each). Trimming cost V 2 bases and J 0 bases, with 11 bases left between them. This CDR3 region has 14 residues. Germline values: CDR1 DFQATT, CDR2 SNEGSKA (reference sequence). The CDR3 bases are TGCAGTGCTAGAAGTGCAGGGAGCTCCTACGAGCAGTACTTC. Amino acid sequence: CSARSAGSSYEQYF.

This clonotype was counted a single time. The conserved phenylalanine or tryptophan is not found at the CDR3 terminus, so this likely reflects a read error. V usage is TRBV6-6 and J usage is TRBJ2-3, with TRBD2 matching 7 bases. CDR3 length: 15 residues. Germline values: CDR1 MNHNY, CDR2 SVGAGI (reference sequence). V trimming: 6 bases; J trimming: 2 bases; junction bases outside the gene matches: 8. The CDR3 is CASRYTGGVTDTQYY. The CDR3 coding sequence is TGTGCCAGCAGATACACGGGGGGAGTCACAGATACGCAGTATTAT.

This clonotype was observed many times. The CDR3 protein is CASSYSPEGGTDTQYF. The CDR3 DNA is TGTGCCAGCAGTTACTCCCCGGAGGGGGGCACAGATACGCAGTATTTT. The rearrangement uses TRBV6-5 and TRBJ2-3; possibly TRBD1 or TRBD2 for D (6 bases each). The germline V and J ends were trimmed by 0 bases and 1 base, with 11 bases remaining between them. CDR1 and CDR2 from the germline V gene are MNHEY and SVGAGI. The CDR3 spans 16 residues.

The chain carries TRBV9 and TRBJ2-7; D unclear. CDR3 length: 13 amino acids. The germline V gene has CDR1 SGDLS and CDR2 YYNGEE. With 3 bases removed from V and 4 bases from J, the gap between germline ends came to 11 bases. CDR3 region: CASSAGGPYEQYF. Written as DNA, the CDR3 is TGTGCCAGCAGCGCGGGCGGACCGTACGAGCAGTACTTC.

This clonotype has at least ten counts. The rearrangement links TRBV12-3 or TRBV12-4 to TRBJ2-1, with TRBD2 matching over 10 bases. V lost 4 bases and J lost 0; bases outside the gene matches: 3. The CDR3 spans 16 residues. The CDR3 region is CASSSSGRGSYNEQFF. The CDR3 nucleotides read TGTGCCAGCAGTTCTAGCGGGAGAGGCTCCTACAATGAGCAGTTCTTC.

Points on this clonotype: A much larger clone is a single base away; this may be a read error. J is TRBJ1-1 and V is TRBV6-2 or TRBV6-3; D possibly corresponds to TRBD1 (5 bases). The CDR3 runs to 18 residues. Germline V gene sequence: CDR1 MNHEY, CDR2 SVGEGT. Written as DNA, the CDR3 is TGTGCCGGCAGTTACTCATCCGGGACCGCTAGTTTCGACACTGAAGCTTTCTTT. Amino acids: CAGSYSSGTASFDTEAFF.

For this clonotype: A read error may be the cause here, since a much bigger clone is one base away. The CDR3 nucleotides are TGTGCCAGTAGTTATGTGGGACTAGCGGCCTACGAGCAGTCCTTC. Its protein is CASSYVGLAAYEQSF. The chain employs TRBV19 and TRBJ2-7; 11 bases are shared with TRBD2. The CDR3 is 15 amino acids. Per the germline V gene, CDR1 is LNHDA and CDR2 is SQIVND (reference sequence).

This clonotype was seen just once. CDR3 in DNA: TGTGCCAGTAGTAACACACAGACAGAGGACACCGGGGAGCTGTTTTTT. Its protein product is CASSNTQTEDTGELFF. The genes are TRBV19 and TRBJ2-2, with D maybe TRBD1 (5 bases). CDR1 is LNHDA and CDR2 is SQIVND in the germline V gene (reference sequence). V lost 4 bases and J 3 bases, leaving 15 bases between the germline ends. The CDR3 has 16 residues.

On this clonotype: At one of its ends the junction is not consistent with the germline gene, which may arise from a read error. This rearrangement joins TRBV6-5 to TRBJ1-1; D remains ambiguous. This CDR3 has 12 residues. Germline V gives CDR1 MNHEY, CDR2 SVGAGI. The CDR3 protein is CASCGPYTEAIF. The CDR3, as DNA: TGTGCCAGCTGTGGACCGTACACTGAAGCTATCTTT.